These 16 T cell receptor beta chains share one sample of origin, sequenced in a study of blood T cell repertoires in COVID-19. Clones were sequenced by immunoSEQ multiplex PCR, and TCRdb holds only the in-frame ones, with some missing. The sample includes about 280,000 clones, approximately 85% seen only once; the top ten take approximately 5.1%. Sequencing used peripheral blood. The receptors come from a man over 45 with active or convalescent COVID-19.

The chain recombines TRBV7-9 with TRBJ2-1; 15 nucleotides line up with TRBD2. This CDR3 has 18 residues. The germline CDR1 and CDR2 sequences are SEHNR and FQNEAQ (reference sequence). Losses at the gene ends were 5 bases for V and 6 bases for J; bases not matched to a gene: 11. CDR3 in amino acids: CASSERGLAGGRANEQFF. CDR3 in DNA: TGTGCCAGCAGCGAAAGAGGACTAGCGGGAGGGCGCGCCAATGAGCAGTTCTTC. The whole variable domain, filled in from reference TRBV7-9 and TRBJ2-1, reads DTGVSQNPRHKITKRGQNVTFRCDPISEHNRLYWYRQTLGQGPEFLTYFQNEAQLEKSRLLSDRFSAERPKGSFSTLEIQRTEQGDSAMYLCASSERGLAGGRANEQFFGPGTRLTVL.

CDR3 coding DNA: TGTGCCAGCAGCCGATTAGCGGGGGGGATCACAGATACGCAGTATTTT. It yields the protein CASSRLAGGITDTQYF. This chain joins TRBV14 and TRBJ2-3; 11 bases fit TRBD2. The CDR3 is 16 amino acids. The germline V gene encodes CDR1 SGHDN and CDR2 FVKESK. J lost 2 bases, V lost 4 bases, and 5 bases had no gene match. Filled out from reference TRBV14 and TRBJ2-3, the complete variable domain reads EAGVTQFPSHSVIEKGQTVTLRCDPISGHDNLYWYRRVMGKEIKFLLHFVKESKQDESGMPNNRFLAERTGGTYSTLKVQPAELEDSGVYFCASSRLAGGITDTQYFGPGTRLTVL.

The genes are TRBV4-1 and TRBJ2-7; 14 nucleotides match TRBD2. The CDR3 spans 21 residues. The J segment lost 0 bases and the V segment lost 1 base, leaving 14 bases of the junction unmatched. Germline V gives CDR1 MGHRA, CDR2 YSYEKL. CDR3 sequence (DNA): TGCGCCAGCAGCCAAGGCCCGTTCGGGACTAGCGGGAGATCTGCCTCCTACGAGCAGTACTTC. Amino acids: CASSQGPFGTSGRSASYEQYF.

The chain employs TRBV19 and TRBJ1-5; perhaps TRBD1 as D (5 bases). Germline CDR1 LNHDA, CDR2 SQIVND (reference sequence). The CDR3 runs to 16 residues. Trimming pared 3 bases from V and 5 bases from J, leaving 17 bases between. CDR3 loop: CASSIGANINYQPQHF. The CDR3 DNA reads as TGTGCCAGTAGTATTGGGGCCAATATTAACTATCAGCCCCAGCATTTT.

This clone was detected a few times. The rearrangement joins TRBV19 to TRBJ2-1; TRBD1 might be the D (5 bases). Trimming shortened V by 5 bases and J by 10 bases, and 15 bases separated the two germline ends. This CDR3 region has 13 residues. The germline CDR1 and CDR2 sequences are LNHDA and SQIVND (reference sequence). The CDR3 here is CASSPTELNEQFF. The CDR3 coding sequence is TGTGCCAGTAGTCCGACAGAGCTGAACGAGCAGTTCTTC.

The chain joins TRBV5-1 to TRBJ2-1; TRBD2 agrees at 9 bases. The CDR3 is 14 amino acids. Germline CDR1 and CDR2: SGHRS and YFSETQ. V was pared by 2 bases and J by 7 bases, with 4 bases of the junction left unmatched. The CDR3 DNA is TGCGCCAGCAGCTTAAGCGGGAGGAGGAATGAGCAGTTCTTC. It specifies CASSLSGRRNEQFF.

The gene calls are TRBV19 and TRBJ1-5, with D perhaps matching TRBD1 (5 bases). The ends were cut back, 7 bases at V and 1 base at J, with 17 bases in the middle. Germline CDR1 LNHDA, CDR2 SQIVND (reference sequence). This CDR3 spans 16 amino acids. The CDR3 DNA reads TGTGCCAGTAAAATGGGAGGGCAGGGAAGCAATCAGCCCCAGCATTTT. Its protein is CASKMGGQGSNQPQHF.

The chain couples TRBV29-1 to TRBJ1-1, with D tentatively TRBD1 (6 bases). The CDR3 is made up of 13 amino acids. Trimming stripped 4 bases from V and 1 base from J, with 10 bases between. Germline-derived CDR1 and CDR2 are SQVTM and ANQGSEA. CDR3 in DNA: TGCAGCGTTGTAAGGACAGAGAACACTGAAGCTTTCTTT. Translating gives CSVVRTENTEAFF.

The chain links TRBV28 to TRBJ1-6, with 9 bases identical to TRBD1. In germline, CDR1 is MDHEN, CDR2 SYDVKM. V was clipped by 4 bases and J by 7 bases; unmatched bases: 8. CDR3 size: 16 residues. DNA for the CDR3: TGTGCCAGCAGTTCGGGGACAGGGTTTCAGAATTCACCCCTCCACTTT. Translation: CASSSGTGFQNSPLHF. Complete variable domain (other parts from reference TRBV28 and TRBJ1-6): DVKVTQSSRYLVKRTGEKVFLECVQDMDHENMFWYRQDPGLGLRLIYFSYDVKMKEKGDIPEGYSVSREKKERFSLILESASTNQTSMYLCASSSGTGFQNSPLHFGNGTRLTVT.

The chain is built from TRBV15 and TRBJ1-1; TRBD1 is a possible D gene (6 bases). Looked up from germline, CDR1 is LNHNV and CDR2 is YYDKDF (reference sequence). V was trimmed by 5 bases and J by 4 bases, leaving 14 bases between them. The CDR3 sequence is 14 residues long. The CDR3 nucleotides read TGTGCCACCAGCGGAGGGAGAGGGGGCACTGAAGCTTTCTTT. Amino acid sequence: CATSGGRGGTEAFF.

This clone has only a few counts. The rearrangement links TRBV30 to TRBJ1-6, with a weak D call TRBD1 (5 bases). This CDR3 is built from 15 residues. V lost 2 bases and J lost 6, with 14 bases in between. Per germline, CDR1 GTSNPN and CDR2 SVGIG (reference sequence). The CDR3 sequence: CAWSITGVGNSPLHF. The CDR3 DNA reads TGTGCCTGGAGTATCACAGGTGTTGGTAATTCACCCCTCCACTTT.

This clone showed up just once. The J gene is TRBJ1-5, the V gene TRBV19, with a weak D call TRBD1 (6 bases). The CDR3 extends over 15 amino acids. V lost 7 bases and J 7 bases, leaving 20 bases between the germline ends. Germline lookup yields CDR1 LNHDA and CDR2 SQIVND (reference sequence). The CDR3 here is CASTSWAGVGQPQHF. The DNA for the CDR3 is TGTGCCAGTACATCCTGGGCAGGGGTGGGGCAGCCCCAGCATTTT.

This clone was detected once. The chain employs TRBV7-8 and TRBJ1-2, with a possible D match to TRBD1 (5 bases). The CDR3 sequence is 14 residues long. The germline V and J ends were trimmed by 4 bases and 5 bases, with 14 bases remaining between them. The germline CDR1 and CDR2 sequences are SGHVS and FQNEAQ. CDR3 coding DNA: TGTGCCAGCAGCTCCGGGGGTTCTCAGTATGGCTACACCTTC. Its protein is CASSSGGSQYGYTF.

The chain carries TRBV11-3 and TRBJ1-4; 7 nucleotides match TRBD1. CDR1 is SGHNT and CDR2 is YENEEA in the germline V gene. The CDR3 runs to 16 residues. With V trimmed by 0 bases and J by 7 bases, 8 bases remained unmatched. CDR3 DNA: TGTGCCAGCAGCTTAGATTCCGACAGGGAGGTTGAAAAACTGTTTTTT. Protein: CASSLDSDREVEKLFF.

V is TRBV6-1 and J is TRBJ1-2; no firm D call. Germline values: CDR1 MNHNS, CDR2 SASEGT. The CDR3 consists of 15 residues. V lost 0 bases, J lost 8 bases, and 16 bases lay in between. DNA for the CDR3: TGTGCCAGCAGTGAAGCGCGGATAAGCCTCGGGGGCTACACCTTC. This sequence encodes CASSEARISLGGYTF.

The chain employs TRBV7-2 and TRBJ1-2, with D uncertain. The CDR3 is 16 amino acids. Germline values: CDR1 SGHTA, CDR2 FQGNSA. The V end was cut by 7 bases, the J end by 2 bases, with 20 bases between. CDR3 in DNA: TGTGCCAGCATTTTCCTCGACGGGGAGGGAAACTATGGCTACACCTTC. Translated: CASIFLDGEGNYGYTF.